Listed below are T cell receptor beta chains from one sample, sequenced in a study of T cells in Graves' hyperthyroidism and ophthalmopathy. TCRdb re-derived calls from the multiplex PCR reads in MiXCR, one entry per CDR3 protein. The table lists some 690,000 distinct CDR3 sequences, around 16% of them singletons. The sequenced sample consisted of blood. The origin of the receptors is a man over 45 with Graves' hyperthyroidism. The CDR3 runs from the conserved cysteine through the conserved F or W. D genes are given only for firm matches. Clone size appears in some rows only: once, few, many, or a class for an expanded clone.

size	V	D	J	CDR3	DNA
-	TRBV6-2/TRBV6-3	-	TRBJ2-1	CASSPSLEYNEQFF	TGTGCCAGCAGTCCTTCTCTAGAATACAATGAGCAGTTCTTC
many	TRBV7-9	-	TRBJ1-6	CASSGPSFDSPLHF	TGTGCCAGCAGCGGCCCCTCGTTTGACTCACCCCTCCACTTT
many	TRBV27	TRBD1	TRBJ1-1	CASRAGTVWTEAFF	TGTGCCAGCAGGGCCGGGACAGTCTGGACTGAAGCTTTCTTT
-	TRBV28	-	TRBJ2-1	CASSIGNSYNEQFF	TGTGCCAGCAGCATAGGGAATTCCTACAATGAGCAGTTCTTC
once	TRBV19	TRBD2	TRBJ2-7	CASSISGSFYEQYF	TGTGCCAGTAGTATTAGCGGGAGCTTCTACGAGCAGTACTTC
many	TRBV20-1	-	TRBJ2-7	CSASLRDPGNYEQYF	TGCAGTGCTAGCCTCCGGGATCCGGGGAACTACGAGCAGTACTTC
-	TRBV9	TRBD2	TRBJ2-7	CASSVYSGSPYEQYF	TGTGCCAGCAGCGTTTACAGCGGGAGCCCCTACGAGCAGTACTTC
few	TRBV12-5	-	TRBJ2-1	CASGLDGTNNEQFF	TGTGCTAGTGGTTTGGACGGGACCAACAATGAGCAGTTCTTC
many	TRBV6-2/TRBV6-3	TRBD2	TRBJ2-2	CASSYPGLAGGELFF	TGTGCCAGCAGTTACCCCGGACTAGCGGGCGGGGAGCTGTTTTTT
few	TRBV30	TRBD2	TRBJ2-7	CAWSALAGPYEQYF	TGTGCCTGGAGTGCACTAGCGGGGCCCTACGAGCAGTACTTC
-	TRBV29-1	-	TRBJ2-7	CSVEDHHTEAYEQYF	TGCAGCGTTGAAGATCATCATACAGAAGCCTACGAGCAGTACTTC
-	TRBV18	-	TRBJ2-3	CASSPPSRGGDTQYF	TGTGCCAGCTCACCACCGAGCCGGGGTGGAGATACGCAGTATTTT
few	TRBV30	-	TRBJ2-4	CAWSGWRDGNIQYF	TGTGCCTGGAGTGGTTGGCGGGACGGAAACATTCAGTACTTC
many	TRBV28	TRBD2	TRBJ2-3	CASIGGAVSTDTQYF	TGTGCCAGCATCGGGGGGGCCGTAAGCACAGATACGCAGTATTTT
many	TRBV19	-	TRBJ1-1	CASSMESNTEAFF	TGTGCCAGTAGTATGGAGTCGAACACTGAAGCTTTCTTT
few	TRBV28	TRBD2	TRBJ2-3	CASSLSGRGKRDTQYF	TGTGCCAGCAGTCTCAGCGGGAGGGGTAAAAGAGATACGCAGTATTTT
many	TRBV10-3	TRBD2	TRBJ2-3	CAITSGSGSDTQYF	TGTGCCATTACTAGCGGGAGTGGTTCAGATACGCAGTATTTT
many	TRBV15	TRBD1	TRBJ2-1	CATSRGDRGYNEQFF	TGTGCCACCAGCAGAGGTGACAGGGGATACAATGAGCAGTTCTTC
once	TRBV28	TRBD2	TRBJ2-7	CASSWTSGRAYEQYF	TGTGCCAGCAGCTGGACTAGCGGGAGGGCATATGAGCAGTACTTC
many	TRBV12-3/TRBV12-4	-	TRBJ2-6	CASSLWNSGANVLTF	TGTGCCAGCAGTTTATGGAACTCTGGGGCCAACGTCCTGACTTTC
-	TRBV3-1	TRBD1	TRBJ2-7	CASSQQTGGSEQYF	TGTGCCAGCAGCCAACAAACAGGGGGCAGCGAGCAGTACTTC
few	TRBV7-6	-	TRBJ2-7	CASSLEGGYYEQYF	TGTGCCAGCAGCTTAGAGGGCGGGTACTACGAGCAGTACTTC
-	TRBV12-3/TRBV12-4	-	TRBJ1-5	CASRVGDRNQPQHF	TGTGCCAGCAGGGTAGGAGACAGAAATCAGCCCCAGCATTTT
-	TRBV7-2	-	TRBJ1-1	CASSLEDSTEAFF	TGTGCCAGCAGCTTAGAGGACAGCACTGAAGCTTTCTTT
many	TRBV28	-	TRBJ1-5	CASSLRSGGQPQHF	TGTGCCAGCAGTTTAAGGTCGGGCGGGCAGCCCCAGCATTTT
many	TRBV20-1	TRBD2	TRBJ2-3	CSALGLAGVISTDTQYF	TGCAGTGCCCTGGGACTAGCGGGAGTCATTAGCACAGATACGCAGTATTTT
-	TRBV12-3/TRBV12-4	-	TRBJ1-2	CASRPTIGQGRYGYTF	TGTGCCAGCAGACCCACCATTGGGCAGGGCCGCTATGGCTACACCTTC
-	TRBV7-9	-	TRBJ1-2	CASSLNTENYGYTF	TGTGCCAGCAGCTTAAATACAGAAAACTATGGCTACACCTTC
-	TRBV10-3	TRBD2	TRBJ2-1	CAISAWTSGSPVDEQFF	TGTGCCATCAGTGCCTGGACTAGCGGCTCCCCGGTGGATGAGCAGTTCTTC
few	TRBV5-1	-	TRBJ2-3	CASSLAPLSTDTQYF	TGCGCCAGCAGCTTGGCACCCCTTAGCACAGATACGCAGTATTTT
once	TRBV30	-	TRBJ2-1	CAWSDNNEQFF	TGTGCCTGGAGTGACAACAATGAGCAGTTCTTC
-	TRBV30	-	TRBJ1-3	CAWPARSGNTIYF	TGTGCCTGGCCGGCTCGCTCTGGAAACACCATATATTTT
-	TRBV5-1	-	TRBJ2-3	CASSLELESTDTKYF	TGCGCCAGCAGCTTGGAGTTGGAAAGCACAGATACGAAGTATTTT
many	TRBV18	-	TRBJ1-1	CASSPGVLRNTEAFF	TGTGCCAGCTCACCGGGGGTACTAAGGAACACTGAAGCTTTCTTT
many	TRBV20-1	-	TRBJ2-1	CSARAYNEQFF	TGCAGTGCTAGAGCGTACAATGAGCAGTTCTTC
many	TRBV12-3/TRBV12-4	-	TRBJ2-2	CASFIGPYTGELFF	TGTGCCAGCTTCATCGGCCCATACACCGGGGAGCTGTTTTTT
few	TRBV20-1	-	TRBJ2-7	CSAEVGAAYEQYF	TGCAGTGCAGAGGTAGGGGCCGCCTACGAGCAGTACTTC
few	TRBV25-1	TRBD2	TRBJ2-7	CASGATSGNYEQYF	TGTGCCAGCGGGGCGACTAGCGGAAACTACGAGCAGTACTTC
-	TRBV5-6	-	TRBJ1-4	CASRSADSSTNEKLFF	TGTGCCAGCAGATCCGCGGACAGTTCAACGAATGAAAAACTGTTTTTT
-	TRBV24-1	TRBD1	TRBJ2-7	CATSGTGGTDEQYF	TGTGCCACCAGTGGGACAGGGGGGACGGACGAGCAGTACTTC
few	TRBV7-2	TRBD2	TRBJ2-3	CASSLGLAVVDTQYF	TGTGCCAGCAGCCTAGGACTAGCGGTCGTAGATACGCAGTATTTT
many	TRBV15	TRBD2	TRBJ2-2	CATSRSGGPNTGELFF	TGTGCCACCAGCAGATCGGGAGGGCCGAACACCGGGGAGCTGTTTTTT
-	TRBV4-3	-	TRBJ1-1	CASSQETTNTEAFF	TGCGCCAGCAGCCAAGAGACAACCAACACTGAAGCTTTCTTT
-	TRBV29-1	TRBD1	TRBJ2-3	CSVGQTGVGDTQYF	TGCAGCGTTGGACAGACAGGGGTTGGAGATACGCAGTATTTT
few	TRBV25-1	-	TRBJ1-2	CASSSRGATGYGYTF	TGTGCCAGCAGCTCAAGAGGGGCGACGGGCTATGGCTACACCTTC